The present TCR beta chain was sequenced within a study of T cells in localized non-small cell lung cancer. Study-wide findings and caveats: The highest T cell clonality was in uninvolved adjacent lung, above tumor. Blood T cell density predicted longer survival; adjacent-lung clonality, shorter. Heterogeneity remains possible, as sequencing covered one tumor region only.

About this clone itself: Its specificity is unknown.

Trimming removed 3 bases at V and 0 bases at J, with 12 bases between. The CDR3 runs 15 residues. Per germline, CDR1 LNHDA and CDR2 SQIVND (reference sequence). This table comes from immunoSEQ multiplex PCR, and its TCRdb copy is limited to in-frame clones, with some not included. The sample lists tens of thousands of clones; approximately 89% were seen once. The sequencing here drew on peripheral blood, taken before any cancer treatment. The source is a man aged 40 to 70 with stage I lung adenocarcinoma. J is TRBJ2-7 and V is TRBV19; unclear D gene. The CDR3 here is CASSIGRPNSYEQYF. As DNA, the CDR3 is TGTGCCAGTAGTATCGGACGTCCGAACTCCTACGAGCAGTACTTC.